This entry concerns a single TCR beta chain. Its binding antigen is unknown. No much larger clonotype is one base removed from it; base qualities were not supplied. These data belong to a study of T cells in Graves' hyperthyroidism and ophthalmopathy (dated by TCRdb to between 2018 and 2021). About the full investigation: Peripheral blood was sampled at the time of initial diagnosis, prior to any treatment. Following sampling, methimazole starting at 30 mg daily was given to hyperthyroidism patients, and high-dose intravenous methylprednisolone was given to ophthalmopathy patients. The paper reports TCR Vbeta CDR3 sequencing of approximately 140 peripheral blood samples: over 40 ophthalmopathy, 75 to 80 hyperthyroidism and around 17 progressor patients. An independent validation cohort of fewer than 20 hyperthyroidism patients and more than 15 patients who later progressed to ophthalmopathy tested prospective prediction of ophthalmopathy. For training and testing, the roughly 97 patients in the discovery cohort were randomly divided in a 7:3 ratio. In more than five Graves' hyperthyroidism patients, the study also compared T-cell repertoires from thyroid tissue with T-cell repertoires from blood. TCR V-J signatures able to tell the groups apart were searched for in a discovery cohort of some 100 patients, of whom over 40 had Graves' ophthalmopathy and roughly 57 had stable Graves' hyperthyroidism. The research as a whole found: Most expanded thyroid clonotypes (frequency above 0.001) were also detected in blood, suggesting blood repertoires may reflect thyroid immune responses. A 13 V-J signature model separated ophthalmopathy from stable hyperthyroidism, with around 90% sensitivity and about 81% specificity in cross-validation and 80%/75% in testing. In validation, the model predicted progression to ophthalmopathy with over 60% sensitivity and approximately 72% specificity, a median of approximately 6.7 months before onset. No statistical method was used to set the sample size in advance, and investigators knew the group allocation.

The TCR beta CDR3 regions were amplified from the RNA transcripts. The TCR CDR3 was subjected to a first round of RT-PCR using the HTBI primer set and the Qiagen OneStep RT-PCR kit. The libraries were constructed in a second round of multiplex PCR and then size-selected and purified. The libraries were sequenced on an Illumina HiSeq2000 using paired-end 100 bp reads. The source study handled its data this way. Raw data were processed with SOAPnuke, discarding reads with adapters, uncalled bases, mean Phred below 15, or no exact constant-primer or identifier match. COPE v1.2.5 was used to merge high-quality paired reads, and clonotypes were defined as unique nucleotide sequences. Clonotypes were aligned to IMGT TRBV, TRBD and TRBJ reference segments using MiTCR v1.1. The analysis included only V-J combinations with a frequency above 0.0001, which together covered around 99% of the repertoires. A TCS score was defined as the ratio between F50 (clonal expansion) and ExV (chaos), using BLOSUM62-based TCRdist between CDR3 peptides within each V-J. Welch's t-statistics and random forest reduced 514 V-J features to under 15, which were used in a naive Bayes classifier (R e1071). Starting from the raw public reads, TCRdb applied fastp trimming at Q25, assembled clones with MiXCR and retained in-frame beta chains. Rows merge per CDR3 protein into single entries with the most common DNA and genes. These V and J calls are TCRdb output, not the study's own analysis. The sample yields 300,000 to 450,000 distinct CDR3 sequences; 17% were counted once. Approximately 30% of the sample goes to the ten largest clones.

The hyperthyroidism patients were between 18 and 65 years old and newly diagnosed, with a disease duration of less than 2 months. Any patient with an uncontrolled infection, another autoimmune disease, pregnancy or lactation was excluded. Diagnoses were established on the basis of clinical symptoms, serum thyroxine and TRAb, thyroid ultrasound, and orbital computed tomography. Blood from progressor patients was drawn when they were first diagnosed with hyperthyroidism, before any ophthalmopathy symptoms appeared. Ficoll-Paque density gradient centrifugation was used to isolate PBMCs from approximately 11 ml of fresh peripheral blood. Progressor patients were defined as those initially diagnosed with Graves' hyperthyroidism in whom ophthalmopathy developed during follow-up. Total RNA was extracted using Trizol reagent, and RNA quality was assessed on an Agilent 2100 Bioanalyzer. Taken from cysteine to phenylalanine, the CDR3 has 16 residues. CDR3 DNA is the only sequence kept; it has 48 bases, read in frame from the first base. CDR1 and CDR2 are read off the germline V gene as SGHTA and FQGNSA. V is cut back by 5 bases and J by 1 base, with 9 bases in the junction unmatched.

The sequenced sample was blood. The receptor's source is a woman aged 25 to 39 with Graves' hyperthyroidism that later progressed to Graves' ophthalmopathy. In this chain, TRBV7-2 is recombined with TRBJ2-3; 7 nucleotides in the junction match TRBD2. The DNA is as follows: TGTGCCAGCAGCCTTTGGGGGGGAGTTCGCACAGATACGCAGTATTTT. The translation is CASSLWGGVRTDTQYF.